The rows below give T cell receptor beta chains drawn from one sample of a study of neurological immune-mediated disorders. TCRdb re-called the 5' RACE reads with MiXCR, one entry per CDR3 protein. The data show about 59,000 distinct CDR3 sequences, with about an eighth seen just once and roughly a tenth held by the top ten. The specimen was PBMCs. The origin of the receptors is a woman aged 60-75 years with HTLV-1-associated myelopathy (HAM/TSP). Each CDR3 is given with its conserved first and last residue. A D gene is named only where the DNA matches it firmly. Not all rows give a size; the values are once, few, many and, for expanded clones, a class.

d_gene	abundance	v_gene	j_gene	CDR3nt	CDR3aa
NA	many	TRBV3-1	TRBJ2-1	TGTGCCAGCAGCCATGAGGGGGGGCCCACCGGCAATGAGCAGTTCTTC	CASSHEGGPTGNEQFF
NA	many	TRBV3-1	TRBJ1-2	TGTGCCAGCAGCCAAGAACAGGGTTGGTATGGCTACACCTTC	CASSQEQGWYGYTF
TRBD2	NA	TRBV7-3	TRBJ2-2	TGTTCCAGCAGCTCGACTAGCGAGGGGGAGCTGTTTTTT	CSSSSTSEGELFF
NA	many	TRBV7-9	TRBJ1-2	TGTGCCAGCAGCGTTTTACCGGGGGGTGCTCACACCTTC	CASSVLPGGAHTF
NA	many	TRBV20-1	TRBJ2-1	TGCAGTGCTAGGTACCAGGGTGAGCAGTTCTTC	CSARYQGEQFF
TRBD1	few	TRBV5-1	TRBJ2-7	TGCTCCAGTAGCACGGGACAGGAAACCTACGAGCAGTACTTC	CSSSTGQETYEQYF
TRBD1	many	TRBV20-1	TRBJ2-1	TGCAGTGCCCCAGCAGCAAGGCCAGGGGGCCTCGGCTACATCTCCTACAATGAGCAGTTCTTC	CSAPAARPGGLGYISYNEQFF
NA	many	TRBV20-1	TRBJ2-7	TGCAGTGCTTACTCTGACAAGGAGCAGTACTTC	CSAYSDKEQYF
TRBD1	many	TRBV5-1	TRBJ2-1	TGCGCCAGTAACAGGGGGCAGGATGAGCAGTTCTTC	CASNRGQDEQFF
TRBD1	many	TRBV2	TRBJ2-1	TGTGCCAGCAGCGGGGGACAGGGTGAAGCATATGAGCAGTTCTTC	CASSGGQGEAYEQFF
NA	many	TRBV20-1	TRBJ1-2	TGCAGTGCCGTCTCCGGGCGCGGCTATGGCTACACCTTC	CSAVSGRGYGYTF
NA	many	TRBV20-1	TRBJ2-1	TGCAGTGCCCCCGTTGGGCCTTCGTACAATGAGCAGTTCTTC	CSAPVGPSYNEQFF
NA	many	TRBV6-2/TRBV6-3	TRBJ2-1	TGTGCCAGCAGCCGACATAGTAGGGATGAGCAGTTCTTC	CASSRHSRDEQFF
TRBD1	many	TRBV6-1	TRBJ2-2	TGTGCCAGCAGTGTTGGGACAGTTAACACCGGGGAGCTGTTTTTT	CASSVGTVNTGELFF
NA	many	TRBV2	TRBJ2-3	TGTGCCAGCAGTGACCGTGGGGAGTCTTTGACGCAGTATTTT	CASSDRGESLTQYF
NA	many	TRBV18	TRBJ2-5	TGTGCCAGCTCACCCCAGATGGACGGACAAGAGACCCAGTACTTC	CASSPQMDGQETQYF
NA	many	TRBV27	TRBJ1-1	TGTGCCAGCAGTTTTGGCGGGGTGGGGGCTGAAGCTTTCTTT	CASSFGGVGAEAFF
NA	many	TRBV28	TRBJ2-5	TGTGCCAGCAGTAAGCCGGGACCTGGCGTAGAGACCCAGTACTTC	CASSKPGPGVETQYF
TRBD1	NA	TRBV2	TRBJ2-7	TGTGCCAGCAGGGGACAGAACGTTGAGCAGTACTTC	CASRGQNVEQYF
NA	many	TRBV24-1	TRBJ2-7	TGTGCCACCAGTGACCCCGGTTACTACGAGCAGTACTTC	CATSDPGYYEQYF
TRBD1	NA	TRBV20-1	TRBJ1-1	TGCAGTGCTCCCCAGACAGGGGGCAGGAGCACTGAAGCTTTCTTT	CSAPQTGGRSTEAFF
NA	many	TRBV20-1	TRBJ2-7	TGCAGTGCTAGAGGACCAGGCGGATTCTACGAGCAGTACTTC	CSARGPGGFYEQYF
TRBD2	NA	TRBV20-1	TRBJ2-1	TGCAGCAACCTAGCGGAGGGAAATGAGCAGTTCTTC	CSNLAEGNEQFF
NA	many	TRBV7-2	TRBJ1-6	TGTGCCAGCAGCTTAGTGAGAAATTCACCCCTCCACTTT	CASSLVRNSPLHF
NA	many	TRBV20-1	TRBJ2-3	TGCAGTGCACGTGGCGGTACAGATACGCAGTATTTT	CSARGGTDTQYF
NA	many	TRBV7-2	TRBJ2-7	TGTGCCAGCAGCTTCAACTCCTACGAGCAGTACTTC	CASSFNSYEQYF
TRBD1	once	TRBV5-1	TRBJ2-2	TGCGCCAGCAGCTTTCAACAGGGGACGGCCACCGGGGAGCTGTTTTTT	CASSFQQGTATGELFF
TRBD1	many	TRBV5-1	TRBJ2-1	TGCGCCAGCAGCTTGGTACAGGGGGCAAACAATGAGCAGTTCTTC	CASSLVQGANNEQFF